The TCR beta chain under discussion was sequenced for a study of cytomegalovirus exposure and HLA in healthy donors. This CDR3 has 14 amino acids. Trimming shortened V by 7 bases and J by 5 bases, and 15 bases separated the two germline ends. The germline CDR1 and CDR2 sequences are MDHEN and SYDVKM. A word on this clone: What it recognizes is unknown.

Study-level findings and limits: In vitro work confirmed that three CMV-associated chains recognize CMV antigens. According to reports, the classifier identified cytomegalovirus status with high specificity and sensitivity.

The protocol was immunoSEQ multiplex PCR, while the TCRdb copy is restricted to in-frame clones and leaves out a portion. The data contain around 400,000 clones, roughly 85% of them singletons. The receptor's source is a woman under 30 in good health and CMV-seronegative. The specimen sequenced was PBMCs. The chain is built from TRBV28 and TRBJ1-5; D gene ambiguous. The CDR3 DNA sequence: TGTGCCAGCACTCTTGCAGGTCGAGATCAGCCCCAGCATTTT. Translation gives CASTLAGRDQPQHF.